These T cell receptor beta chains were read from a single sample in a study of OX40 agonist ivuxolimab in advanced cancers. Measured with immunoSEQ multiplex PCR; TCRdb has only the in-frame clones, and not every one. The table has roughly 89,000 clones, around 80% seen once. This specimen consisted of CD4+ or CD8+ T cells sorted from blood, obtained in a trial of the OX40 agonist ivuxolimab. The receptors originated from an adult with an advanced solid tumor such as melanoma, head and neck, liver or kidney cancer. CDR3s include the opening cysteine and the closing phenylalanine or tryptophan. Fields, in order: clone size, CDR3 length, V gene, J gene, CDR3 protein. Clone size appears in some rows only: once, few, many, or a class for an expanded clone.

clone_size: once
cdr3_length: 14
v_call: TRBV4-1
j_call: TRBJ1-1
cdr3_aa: CASSPWTANTEAFF

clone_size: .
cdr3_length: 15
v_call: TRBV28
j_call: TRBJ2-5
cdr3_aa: CASSPWLAARETQYF

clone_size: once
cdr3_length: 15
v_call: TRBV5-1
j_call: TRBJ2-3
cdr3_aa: CASITGTGAKDTQYF

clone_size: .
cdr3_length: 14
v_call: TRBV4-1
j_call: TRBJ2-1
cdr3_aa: CASSLQIGDGEQFF

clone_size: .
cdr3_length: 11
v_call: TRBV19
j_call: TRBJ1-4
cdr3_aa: CASSGYAEVFF

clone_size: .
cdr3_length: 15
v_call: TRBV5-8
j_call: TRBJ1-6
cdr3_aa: CASSFEDRATSPLHF

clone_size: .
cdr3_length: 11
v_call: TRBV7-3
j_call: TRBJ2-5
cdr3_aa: CASSLNETQYF

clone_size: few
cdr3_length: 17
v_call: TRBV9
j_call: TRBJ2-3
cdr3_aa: CASSAGGVSGGADTQYF

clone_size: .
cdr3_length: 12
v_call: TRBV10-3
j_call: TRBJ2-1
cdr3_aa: CASTAAYNEQFF

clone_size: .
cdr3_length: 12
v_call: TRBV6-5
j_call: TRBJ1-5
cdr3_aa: CASSNQRGPQHF

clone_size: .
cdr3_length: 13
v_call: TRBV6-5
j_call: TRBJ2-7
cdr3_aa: CASSYGRVHEQYF

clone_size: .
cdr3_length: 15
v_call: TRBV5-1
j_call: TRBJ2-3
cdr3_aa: CASGYSGGSTDTQYF

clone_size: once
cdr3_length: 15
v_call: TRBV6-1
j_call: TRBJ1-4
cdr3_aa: CASGRGPGSSEKLFF

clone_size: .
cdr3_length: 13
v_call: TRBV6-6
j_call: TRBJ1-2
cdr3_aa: CASTIGTNYGYTF

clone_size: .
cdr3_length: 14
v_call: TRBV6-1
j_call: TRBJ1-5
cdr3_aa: CASSGSGPNQPQHF

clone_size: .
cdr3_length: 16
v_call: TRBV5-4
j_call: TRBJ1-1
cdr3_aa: CASTLGGGRGNTEAFF